Listed here are 16 T cell receptor beta chains from one sample, sequenced in a study of tumor and adjacent non-tumor tissue in lung cancer. TCRbeta libraries were built with three rounds of nested PCR, modified from ARM-PCR. From the multiplex PCR reads, TCRdb called clonotypes with MiXCR, one entry per CDR3 protein. The sample holds under 250,000 distinct CDR3 sequences, 71% seen once. RNA was extracted from bulk tissue without any cell sorting. The sample taken for sequencing was lung tumor tissue. These receptor sequences come from a man aged 55-75 years with non-small cell lung cancer.

In this sample, this clonotype turned up a few times. The rearrangement links TRBV5-6 to TRBJ2-2; 8 bases fit TRBD1. The germline V gene has CDR1 SGHDT and CDR2 YYEEEE. This CDR3 is built from 16 residues. The ends lost 4 bases at V and 6 bases at J; junction bases unmatched: 11. The CDR3 DNA sequence: TGTGCCAGCAGCATCAGGGGGCTCGGTGGGTCCGGGGAGCTGTTTTTT. Translated, it gives CASSIRGLGGSGELFF.

A word on this clonotype: Mismatch with germline at one junction end may stem from a read error. The chain links TRBV4-1 to TRBJ2-5; the D gene is possibly TRBD2 (5 bases). Germline V gene sequence: CDR1 MGHRA, CDR2 YSYEKL. The CDR3 consists of 15 residues. The CDR3 nucleotides are TGCGTCAGCAGCAAGCCGGGCTCGACGGGGGAGACCCAGTACTTC. This translates into CVSSKPGSTGETQYF.

Worth noting for this clonotype: A read error may account for a junction end that differs from germline. The chain is built from TRBV6-5 and TRBJ1-1; D remains ambiguous. This CDR3 is built from 14 residues. CDR1 is MNHEY, CDR2 SVGAGI, per germline. CDR3 protein: CACSYVTVDTEAFF. Written as DNA, the CDR3 is TGTGCCTGCAGTTACGTTACAGTGGACACTGAAGCTTTCTTT.

The genes are TRBV4-3 and TRBJ2-5; 10 bases are shared with TRBD1. Germline CDR1 is LGHNA and CDR2 is YSLEER. The CDR3 length is 18 residues. V trimming: 8 bases; J trimming: 3 bases; junction bases outside the gene matches: 18. The CDR3 protein is CASPLSTGGEGKEETQYF. The CDR3 DNA follows: TGCGCCAGCCCCTTATCGACAGGGGGCGAGGGGAAGGAAGAGACCCAGTACTTC.

On this clonotype itself: A read error is possible here, since a much larger clone lies one base away. This chain links TRBV6-5 with TRBJ1-4; no clear D. The CDR3 consists of 10 residues. Germline V CDR1 and CDR2: MNHEY, SVGAGI. The CDR3 loop reads CTSSKDPTSF. Here the CDR3 DNA reads TGTACCAGCAGCAAAGACCCGACAAGTTTT.

With respect to this clonotype: This may come from a read error, since a much larger clone is one base off. The chain uses TRBV12-3 or TRBV12-4 and TRBJ2-5; possibly TRBD1 or TRBD2 for D (5 bases each). The CDR3 extends over 11 amino acids. DNA of the CDR3: TGTGCCGCGAACGTAGGGGAGACCCAGTGCTTC. Amino acids: CAANVGETQCF.

This clonotype was seen just once. A clone one base away is much larger, so this may be a read error. The chain recombines TRBV6-1 with TRBJ1-2; unclear D gene. The CDR3 extends over 11 amino acids. Germline CDR1 MNHNS, CDR2 SASEGT. CDR3 protein: CASRLQYDYTF. The CDR3 DNA reads as TGTGCCAGCAGGCTACAGTATGACTACACCTTC.

This clonotype was seen once. A clone one base away is much larger, so this may be a read error. This sequence joins TRBV20-1 and TRBJ1-5; TRBD1 matches 7 bases. The CDR3 is 12 amino acids. Germline V gives CDR1 DFQATT, CDR2 SNEGSKA (reference sequence). The CDR3 DNA sequence: TGCAGTGCTATACAGGGGAATCAGCCCCTGCATTTT. It yields the protein CSAIQGNQPLHF.

The table lists this clonotype with a count of one. The junction departs from the called germline gene at one end, perhaps through a read error. V and J are TRBV4-2 and TRBJ2-7; D is unresolved. The CDR3 runs 16 residues. Germline assignment: CDR1 LGHNA and CDR2 YNFKEQ. CDR3 nucleotides: TGTGCCAACAGCCAAGATTACGTAGGAGCAGCTGGCGAGCAGTACTTC. It is translated as CANSQDYVGAAGEQYF.

With respect to this clonotype: This may be a read error, as it is one base from a much larger clone. The chain carries TRBV6-5 and TRBJ1-4; D is uncertain. CDR1 is MNHEY, CDR2 SVGAGI, per germline. The CDR3 runs 14 residues. The V end lost 0 bases, the J end lost 7 bases, and 9 bases lay between the germline ends. This chain's CDR3 is CASSYSMMGEKLFF. As DNA, the CDR3 is TGTGCCAGCAGTTACTCGATGATGGGTGAAAAACTGTTTTTT.

This clonotype has at least ten counts. The chain employs TRBV12-3 or TRBV12-4 and TRBJ2-7, with 10 positions matching TRBD2. V gave up 5 bases and J gave up 2 bases; unmatched junction bases: 6. This CDR3 comprises 15 residues. The CDR3 DNA follows: TGTGCCAGCAGTCCTAGCGGGAGTAGTACCTACGAGCAGTACTTC. Residues: CASSPSGSSTYEQYF.

The V gene is TRBV10-2, the J gene TRBJ2-7; D is undetermined. Germline CDR1 reads WSHSY; CDR2 reads SAAADI. The CDR3 extends over 10 amino acids. The V and J ends lost 7 bases and 5 bases respectively, with 6 bases between them. Here the CDR3 DNA reads TGCGCCAGCAAGGGTAACGAGCAGTACTTC. Protein sequence: CASKGNEQYF.

Turning to this clonotype: A read error may account for a junction end that differs from germline. The chain recombines TRBV20-1 with TRBJ1-5; D is unresolved. The germline gives CDR1 DFQATT, CDR2 SNEGSKA (reference sequence). CDR3 size: 15 residues. The CDR3 loop is CSARVGLYSSQPQHF. DNA for the CDR3: TGCAGTGCTAGGGTAGGGCTTTATAGCAGTCAGCCCCAGCATTTT.

This chain joins TRBV25-1 and TRBJ2-1; 8 nucleotides line up with TRBD2. Germline CDR1 is MGHDK and CDR2 is SYGVNS. Germline trimming cut 8 bases from V and 2 bases from J; bases unmatched to any gene: 8. The length of the CDR3 is 15 residues. The DNA of the CDR3 is TGTGCCAGCCGGGGGGGTGGCGGACCCTACAATGAGCAGTTCTTC. This codes for CASRGGGGPYNEQFF. Filled out from reference TRBV25-1 and TRBJ2-1, the complete variable domain reads EADIYQTPRYLVIGTGKKITLECSQTMGHDKMYWYQQDPGMELHLIHYSYGVNSTEKGDLSSESTVSRIRTEHFPLTLESARPSHTSQYLCASRGGGGPYNEQFFGPGTRLTVL.

With respect to this clonotype: One base away lies a much larger clone, so this may be a sequencing read error. This sequence joins TRBV12-3 or TRBV12-4 and TRBJ1-3; 7 nucleotides agree with TRBD1. The CDR3 is made up of 16 amino acids. The junction had 4 bases not matched to a gene; V was cut back by 2 bases and J by 0 bases. The CDR3 DNA reads as TGTGCCAGCAGTTTACAGACAGGGTTCTCTGGAAACACCATATATTTT. Translating gives CASSLQTGFSGNTIYF.

This clonotype was recorded a few times. This may be a read error: a much more frequent sequence differs by one nucleotide. The chain links TRBV11-3 to TRBJ2-5; TRBD1 might be the D (6 bases). The germline CDR1 and CDR2 sequences are SGHNT and YENEEA. This CDR3 region has 15 residues. CDR3 residues: CPSSPPQGLGETQYF. In DNA, the CDR3 is TGTCCCAGCAGCCCACCGCAGGGGCTGGGGGAGACCCAGTACTTC.